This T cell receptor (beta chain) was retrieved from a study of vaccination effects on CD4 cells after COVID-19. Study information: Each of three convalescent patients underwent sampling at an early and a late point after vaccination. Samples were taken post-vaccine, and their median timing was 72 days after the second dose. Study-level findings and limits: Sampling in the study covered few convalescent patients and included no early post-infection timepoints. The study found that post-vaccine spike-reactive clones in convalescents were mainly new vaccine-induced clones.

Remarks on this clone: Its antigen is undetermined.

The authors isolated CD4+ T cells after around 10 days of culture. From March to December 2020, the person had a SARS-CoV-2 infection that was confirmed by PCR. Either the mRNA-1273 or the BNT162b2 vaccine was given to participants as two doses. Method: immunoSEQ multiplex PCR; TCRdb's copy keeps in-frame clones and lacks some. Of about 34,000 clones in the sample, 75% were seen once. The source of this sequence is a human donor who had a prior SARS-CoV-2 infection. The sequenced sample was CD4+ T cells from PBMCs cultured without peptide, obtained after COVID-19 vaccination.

CDR3 protein: CASSIKGVTKNIQYF. The CDR3, as DNA: TGTGCCAGTAGTATTAAGGGGGTTACCAAAAACATTCAGTACTTC. The V and J genes are TRBV19 and TRBJ2-4, with D possibly being TRBD1 (6 bases). CDR1 is LNHDA, CDR2 SQIVND, per germline (reference sequence). Trimming pared 3 bases from V and 2 bases from J, leaving 11 bases between. CDR3 length equals 15 residues.